This T cell receptor beta chain was documented in a study of blood T cell repertoires in COVID-19. Study at large: Sources were T cells, B-cell-depleted T cells, or PBMCs; the material itself was cDNA or gDNA.

Original processing methods: Estimates of nucleated cell counts were drawn from the amplification of reference gene primers. TCRdb's table, derived via immunoSEQ multiplex PCR, lists solely in-frame clones and lacks some. D and trimming were read from the DNA, whereas the V and J calls and clone size are those reported in that table. Altogether 190,000 or so clones are present, around nine tenths being singletons, with the ten largest covering around 0.88%. V was clipped by 5 bases and J by 5 bases; unmatched bases: 5. The CDR3 loop spans 14 amino acids. Germline CDR1 is SNHLY and CDR2 is FYNNEI. The specimen was peripheral blood. The sequence was collected from a woman aged 18 to 35 who had recovered from COVID-19. The chain has TRBV2 and TRBJ1-2, with TRBD1 identical over 10 bases. The CDR3 DNA sequence: TGTGCCAGCAGTTCCGGGACAGGGGAGTATGGCTACACCTTC. Protein: CASSSGTGEYGYTF.